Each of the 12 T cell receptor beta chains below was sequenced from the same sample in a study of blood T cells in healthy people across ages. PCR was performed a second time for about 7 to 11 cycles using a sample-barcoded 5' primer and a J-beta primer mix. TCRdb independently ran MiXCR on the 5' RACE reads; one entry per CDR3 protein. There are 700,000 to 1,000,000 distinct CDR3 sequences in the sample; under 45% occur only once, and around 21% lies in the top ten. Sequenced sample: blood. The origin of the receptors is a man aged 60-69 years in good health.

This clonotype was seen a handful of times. The CDR3 DNA follows: TGTGCCACCAGTGATTTCGCGAATCCAGGGACCCAGTACTTC. Translation gives CATSDFANPGTQYF. V usage is TRBV24-1 and J usage is TRBJ2-5; D gene uncertain. Per germline, CDR1 KGHDR and CDR2 SFDVKD. Trimming cost V 1 base and J 7 bases, with 12 bases left between them. The CDR3 is made up of 14 amino acids.

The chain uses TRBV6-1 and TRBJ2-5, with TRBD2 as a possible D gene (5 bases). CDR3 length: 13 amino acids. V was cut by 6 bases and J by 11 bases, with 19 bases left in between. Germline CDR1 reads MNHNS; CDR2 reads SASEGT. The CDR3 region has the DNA TGTGCCAGCAGGCGGACGGATGCCTGGGAGCAGTACTTC. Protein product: CASRRTDAWEQYF.

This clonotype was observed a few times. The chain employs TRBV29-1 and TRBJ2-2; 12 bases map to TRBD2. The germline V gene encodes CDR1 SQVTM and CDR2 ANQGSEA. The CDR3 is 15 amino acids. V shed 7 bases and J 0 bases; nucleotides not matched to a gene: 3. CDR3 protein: CSARTSGTNTGELFF. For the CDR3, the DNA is TGCAGCGCCCGGACTAGCGGGACGAACACCGGGGAGCTGTTTTTT.

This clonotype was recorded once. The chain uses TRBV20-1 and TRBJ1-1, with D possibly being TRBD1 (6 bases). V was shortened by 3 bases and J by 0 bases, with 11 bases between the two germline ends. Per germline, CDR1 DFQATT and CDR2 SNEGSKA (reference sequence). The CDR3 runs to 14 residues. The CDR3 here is CSARRGGLNTEAFF. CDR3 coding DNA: TGCAGTGCTAGGAGGGGGGGTCTGAACACTGAAGCTTTCTTT.

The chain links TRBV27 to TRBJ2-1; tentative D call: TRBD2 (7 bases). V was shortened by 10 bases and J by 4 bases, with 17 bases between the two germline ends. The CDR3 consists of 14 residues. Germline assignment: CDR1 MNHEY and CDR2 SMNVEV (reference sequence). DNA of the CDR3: TGTGCCACCCTCGGGGGGCCCTCGTACAATGAGCAGTTCTTC. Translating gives CATLGGPSYNEQFF.

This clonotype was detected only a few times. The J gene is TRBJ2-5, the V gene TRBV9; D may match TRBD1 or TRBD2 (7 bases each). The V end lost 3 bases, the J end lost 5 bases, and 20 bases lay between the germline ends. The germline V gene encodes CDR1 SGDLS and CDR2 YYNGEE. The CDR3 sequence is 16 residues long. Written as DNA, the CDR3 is TGTGCCAGCAGCGCAGGGGGGGGCTCATATCGGGAGACCCAGTACTTC. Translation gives CASSAGGGSYRETQYF.

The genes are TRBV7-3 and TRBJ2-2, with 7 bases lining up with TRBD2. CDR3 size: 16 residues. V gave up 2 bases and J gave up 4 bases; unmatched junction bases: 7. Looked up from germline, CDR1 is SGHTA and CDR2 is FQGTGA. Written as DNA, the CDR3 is TGTGCCAGCAGCTTATCACCGGGGGGAGGCACCGGGGAGCTGTTTTTT. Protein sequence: CASSLSPGGGTGELFF.

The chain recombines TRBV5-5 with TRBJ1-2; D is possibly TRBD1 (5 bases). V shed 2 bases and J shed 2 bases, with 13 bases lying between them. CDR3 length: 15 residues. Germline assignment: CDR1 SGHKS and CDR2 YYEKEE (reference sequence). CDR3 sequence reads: CASSFPDTINYGYTF. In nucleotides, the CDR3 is TGTGCCAGCAGCTTCCCGGACACGATCAACTATGGCTACACCTTC.

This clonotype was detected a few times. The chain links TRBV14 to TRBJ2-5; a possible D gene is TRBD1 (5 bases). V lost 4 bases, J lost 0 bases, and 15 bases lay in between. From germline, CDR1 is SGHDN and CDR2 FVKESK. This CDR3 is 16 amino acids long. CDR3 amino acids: CASSRHPTGYQETQYF. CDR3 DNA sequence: TGTGCCAGCAGCCGACACCCCACAGGTTACCAAGAGACCCAGTACTTC. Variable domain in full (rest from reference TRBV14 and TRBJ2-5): EAGVTQFPSHSVIEKGQTVTLRCDPISGHDNLYWYRRVMGKEIKFLLHFVKESKQDESGMPNNRFLAERTGGTYSTLKVQPAELEDSGVYFCASSRHPTGYQETQYFGPGTRLLVL.

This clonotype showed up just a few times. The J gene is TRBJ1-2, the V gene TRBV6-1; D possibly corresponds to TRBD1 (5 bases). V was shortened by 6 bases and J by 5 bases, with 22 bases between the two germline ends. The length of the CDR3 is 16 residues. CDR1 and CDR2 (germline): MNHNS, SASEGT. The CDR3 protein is CASSRDGHGTGYGYTF. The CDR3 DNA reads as TGTGCCAGCAGCCGGGACGGACATGGCACTGGGTATGGCTACACCTTC.

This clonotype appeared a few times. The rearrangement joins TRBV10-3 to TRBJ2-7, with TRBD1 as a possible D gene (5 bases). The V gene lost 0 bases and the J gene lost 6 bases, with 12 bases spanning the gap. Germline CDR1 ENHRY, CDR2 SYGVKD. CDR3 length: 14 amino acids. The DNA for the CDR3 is TGTGCCATCAGTGAGTCGCAGGGTTATGGCGAGCAGTACTTC. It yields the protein CAISESQGYGEQYF.

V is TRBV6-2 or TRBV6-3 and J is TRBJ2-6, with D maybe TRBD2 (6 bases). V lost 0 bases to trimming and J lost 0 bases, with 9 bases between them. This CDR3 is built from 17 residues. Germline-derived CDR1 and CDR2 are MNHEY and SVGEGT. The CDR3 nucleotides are TGTGCCAGCAGTTACTCCCAGGGACTCTCTGGGGCCAACGTCCTGACTTTC. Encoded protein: CASSYSQGLSGANVLTF.